What follows is one TCR beta chain and its context. This entry comes from a study of STAT5B mutations in CD4+ large granular lymphocyte leukemia. Sequenced by immunoSEQ multiplex PCR; TCRdb stores in-frame clones only, minus some. The sample yields fewer than 45,000 clones, 84% seen once. In germline, CDR1 is SGHNT, CDR2 YYREEE (reference sequence). The CDR3 spans 16 residues. Trimming cost V 1 base and J 2 bases, with 13 bases left between them. The receptor was isolated from a human donor in good health. The sequenced material came from CD4+ T cells from blood buffy coats. This chain uses TRBV5-4 with TRBJ1-5; the D is unclear. CDR3 sequence reads: CASSLYPHEGNQPQHF. The CDR3 DNA sequence: TGTGCCAGCAGCTTGTACCCCCACGAGGGCAATCAGCCCCAGCATTTT.